The entry below describes one T cell receptor beta chain. The V segment lost 6 bases and the J segment 6 bases; nucleotides outside the gene matches: 10. CDR1 is LNHDA and CDR2 is SQIVND in the germline V gene (reference sequence). This CDR3 is 15 amino acids long. This sample was included in a study of circulating and synovial CD4+ cells in juvenile arthritis. Sequenced by immunoSEQ multiplex PCR; TCRdb stores in-frame clones only, minus some. The data contain tens of thousands of clones, roughly 95% of them singletons. The chain combines TRBV19 with TRBJ1-5; 8 nucleotides line up with TRBD1. The clonotype was recovered from a human donor with juvenile idiopathic arthritis. The sequenced sample was CD4+ T cells from blood. CDR3 DNA: TGTGCCAGTAGCCACCGCGACAGGGGTCCTCAGCCCCAGCATTTT. Its translation: CASSHRDRGPQPQHF.